A single sample is the source of the 32 T cell receptor beta chains below, sequenced in a study of blood T cells in healthy people across ages (dated by TCRdb to between 2014 and 2017). To prepare the library, 5' RACE was applied. Instrument used: Illumina HiSeq 2500. The second PCR ran for about 6 to 12 cycles and used a J-beta primer mix along with a sample-barcoded 5' primer. TCRdb redid the processing of the public reads, applying fastp at Q25 and MiXCR, and retained in-frame beta chains. All rows with the same CDR3 protein become a single entry with the most common DNA and genes. The sample table lists approximately 800,000 distinct CDR3 sequences, more than 50% of them with a count of one. Clones ranked in the top ten supply about a quarter of the sample. The sequencing input was blood. The source of these receptors is a man between 35 and 55 years old in good health.

J is TRBJ2-5 and V is TRBV7-2; TRBD2 matches 7 bases. The CDR3 spans 17 residues. Germline-derived CDR1 and CDR2 are SGHTA and FQGNSA. After removal of 5 bases from V and 11 bases from J, the junction contained 23 bases not matched to a gene. The CDR3 bases are TGTGCCAGCAGCCTACCACCTCAGCGGGACCCCTGGGGAGAGCAGTACTTC. Translated: CASSLPPQRDPWGEQYF.

The CDR3 here is CASSFQTGKNSPLHF. DNA of the CDR3: TGTGCCAGCAGCTTTCAGACAGGGAAGAATTCACCCCTCCACTTT. J is TRBJ1-6 and V is TRBV7-2, with TRBD1 matching over 7 bases. The CDR3 extends over 15 amino acids. V dropped 3 bases and J dropped 7; count of bases not matched to a gene: 6. Germline CDR1 and CDR2: SGHTA and FQGNSA. Full variable domain (rest looked up from reference TRBV7-2 and TRBJ1-6): GAGVSQSPSNKVTEKGKDVELRCDPISGHTALYWYRQSLGQGLEFLIYFQGNSAPDKSGLPSDRFSAERTGGSVSTLTIQRTQQEDSAVYLCASSFQTGKNSPLHFGNGTRLTVT.

This clonotype was counted only a few times. The chain joins TRBV27 to TRBJ1-2; D gene unclear. The CDR3 is made up of 14 amino acids. With 0 bases removed from V and 2 bases from J, the gap between germline ends came to 7 bases. The germline V gene encodes CDR1 MNHEY and CDR2 SMNVEV (reference sequence). This CDR3 reads CASSLSDNNYGYTF. CDR3 coding DNA: TGTGCCAGCAGTTTATCAGATAACAACTATGGCTACACCTTC.

This clonotype was counted a few times. CDR3: CASSLQKGPAYGYTF. The CDR3 DNA reads TGTGCCAGCAGTTTACAAAAGGGTCCAGCTTATGGCTACACCTTC. The chain uses TRBV12-3 or TRBV12-4 and TRBJ1-2; no definite D call. The CDR3 spans 15 residues. The V gene lost 2 bases and the J gene lost 5 bases, with 15 bases spanning the gap.

The sample holds a few counts of this clonotype. The chain is built from TRBV3-1 and TRBJ2-1, with TRBD2 identical over 9 bases. CDR1 and CDR2 from the germline V gene are LGHDT and YNNKEL (reference sequence). V trimming: 3 bases; J trimming: 4 bases; junction bases outside the gene matches: 10. CDR3 length: 17 residues. CDR3 amino acids: CASSQESIAGAYNEQFF. In DNA form, the CDR3 reads TGTGCCAGCAGCCAGGAGTCCATAGCGGGGGCTTACAATGAGCAGTTCTTC.

A few counts support this clonotype. V and J are TRBV2 and TRBJ2-7; tentatively, D is TRBD1 (6 bases). The CDR3 is 12 amino acids. V lost 6 bases to trimming and J lost 4 bases, with 10 bases between them. Looked up from germline, CDR1 is SNHLY and CDR2 is FYNNEI. The CDR3 loop is CASSVQGYEQYF. The CDR3 DNA is TGTGCCAGCAGCGTACAGGGTTACGAGCAGTACTTC.

This clonotype was recorded a few times. This sequence joins TRBV20-1 and TRBJ2-7; tentative D call: TRBD1 (5 bases). V was trimmed by 1 base and J by 4 bases, leaving 20 bases between them. Germline values: CDR1 DFQATT, CDR2 SNEGSKA (reference sequence). The CDR3 length is 16 residues. DNA of the CDR3: TGCAGTGCTAGAGCCACACTCAGGGTCAATTCATACGAGCAGTACTTC. Translating gives CSARATLRVNSYEQYF.

V and J are TRBV5-4 and TRBJ2-3, with 7 nucleotides matching TRBD2. Per the germline V gene, CDR1 is SGHNT and CDR2 is YYREEE (reference sequence). There are 15 residues in the CDR3. V shed 4 bases, J shed 0 bases, and the junction held 5 bases outside the gene matches. For the CDR3, the DNA is TGTGCCAGCAGCCAGTACGGGGGGAGCACAGATACGCAGTATTTT. It codes for CASSQYGGSTDTQYF.

In its sample, this clonotype was seen a few times. The CDR3 DNA reads TGTGCCAGCAGCATAATACTAGCGGGGCTCGCAGATACGCAGTATTTT. Translating gives CASSIILAGLADTQYF. The rearrangement uses TRBV12-3 or TRBV12-4 and TRBJ2-3, with TRBD2 identical over 10 bases. Unmatched junction bases numbered 10, after V lost 6 bases and J lost 4 bases. The CDR3 length is 16 residues.

CDR3 coding DNA: TGTGCCAGCAGTGCTAGCCGGGACAGGGAGATTAGGCGCACTGAAGCTTTCTTT. Translating gives CASSASRDREIRRTEAFF. The chain joins TRBV6-2 or TRBV6-3 to TRBJ1-1, with 9 bases that match TRBD1. Losses at the gene ends were 5 bases for V and 4 bases for J; bases not matched to a gene: 17. From germline, CDR1 is MNHEY and CDR2 SVGEGT. This CDR3 spans 18 amino acids.

The chain recombines TRBV6-2 or TRBV6-3 with TRBJ1-5, with 7 bases lining up with TRBD1. The germline V gene has CDR1 MNHEY and CDR2 SVGEGT. The J segment lost 8 bases and the V segment lost 4 bases, leaving 8 bases of the junction unmatched. CDR3 length equals 14 residues. The DNA for the CDR3 is TGTGCCAGCAGTTCCGACAGGGTCGTTGAGCCCCAGCATTTT. This translates into CASSSDRVVEPQHF.

There are a few counts of this clonotype. The genes are TRBV5-6 and TRBJ2-7, with 9 positions matching TRBD1. CDR1 and CDR2 from the germline V gene are SGHDT and YYEEEE. The V segment lost 0 bases and the J segment 8 bases; nucleotides outside the gene matches: 3. This CDR3 is 13 amino acids long. The CDR3 coding sequence is TGTGCCAGCAGCTTGGGAACAGGGGGCAAGCAGTACTTC. The encoded protein is CASSLGTGGKQYF.

The chain recombines TRBV4-2 with TRBJ2-5; D gene ambiguous. Per the germline V gene, CDR1 is LGHNA and CDR2 is YNFKEQ. V lost 1 base to trimming and J lost 3 bases, with 6 bases between them. CDR3 length: 13 residues. The CDR3 sequence: CASSQAEKETQYF. The DNA of the CDR3 is TGTGCCAGCAGCCAAGCGGAGAAAGAGACCCAGTACTTC.

This clonotype appeared a few times. V is TRBV12-5 and J is TRBJ2-7, with 7 positions matching TRBD1. With V trimmed by 5 bases and J by 3 bases, 10 bases remained unmatched. The CDR3 loop spans 15 amino acids. Germline lookup yields CDR1 LGHNT and CDR2 FRNRAP. The CDR3 is CASGMTDRPSYEQYF. The DNA of the CDR3 is TGTGCTAGTGGTATGACGGACAGGCCGAGCTACGAGCAGTACTTC.

The chain employs TRBV24-1 and TRBJ2-1; the match to TRBD2 covers 8 bases. V lost 10 bases and J lost 0; bases outside the gene matches: 4. Germline loops: CDR1 KGHDR, CDR2 SFDVKD. The CDR3 is made up of 14 amino acids. The chain's CDR3 is CATVSGNSYNEQFF. In DNA form, the CDR3 reads TGTGCCACAGTTAGCGGGAACTCCTACAATGAGCAGTTCTTC.

V gene TRBV15 combines with J gene TRBJ1-5; D gene unclear. Germline assignment: CDR1 LNHNV and CDR2 YYDKDF (reference sequence). There are 13 residues in the CDR3. The ends were cut back, 0 bases at V and 4 bases at J, with 4 bases in the middle. CDR3 sequence reads: CATSRDPNQPQHF. In nucleotides, the CDR3 is TGTGCCACCAGCAGAGATCCAAATCAGCCCCAGCATTTT.

The chain links TRBV2 to TRBJ2-5; tentatively, D is TRBD2 (6 bases). The CDR3 is 17 residues long. V was shortened by 0 bases and J by 4 bases, with 18 bases between the two germline ends. The germline CDR1 and CDR2 sequences are SNHLY and FYNNEI. CDR3 coding DNA: TGTGCCAGCAGTGAAGCGGGGGTCGGGACTCGACGAGAGACCCAGTACTTC. This codes for CASSEAGVGTRRETQYF.

The V and J genes are TRBV20-1 and TRBJ2-1, with D perhaps being TRBD1 or TRBD2 (6 bases each). The ends were cut back, 5 bases at V and 7 bases at J, with 15 bases in the middle. The CDR3 loop spans 13 amino acids. Germline lookup yields CDR1 DFQATT and CDR2 SNEGSKA (reference sequence). The CDR3 spells CSAGPGGWNEQFF. CDR3 DNA: TGCAGTGCTGGGCCCGGGGGCTGGAATGAGCAGTTCTTC.

J is TRBJ1-5 and V is TRBV6-2 or TRBV6-3; possible D gene TRBD1, 6 bases. The CDR3 covers 15 residues. Trimming stripped 10 bases from V and 7 bases from J, with 23 bases between. Germline CDR1 MNHEY, CDR2 SVGEGT. This chain's CDR3 is CATRGRDTARQPQHF. The DNA of the CDR3 is TGTGCCACCAGGGGACGGGACACCGCTAGGCAGCCCCAGCATTTT.

In this sample, this clonotype turned up a few times. The J gene is TRBJ1-4, the V gene TRBV29-1; 9 nucleotides match TRBD1. CDR3 length equals 14 residues. Trimming took 5 bases from V and 7 from J; bases not matched to a gene: 8. In germline, CDR1 is SQVTM, CDR2 ANQGSEA. CDR3 region: CSVSSTGGGEKLFF. CDR3 sequence (DNA): TGCAGCGTTTCCTCGACAGGGGGTGGTGAAAAACTGTTTTTT.

This clonotype was counted many times. This chain uses TRBV7-2 with TRBJ1-5, with D perhaps TRBD1 (6 bases). This CDR3 is built from 13 residues. V lost 5 bases and J 5 bases, leaving 10 bases between the germline ends. Looked up from germline, CDR1 is SGHTA and CDR2 is FQGNSA. CDR3 DNA sequence: TGTGCCAGCAGCGTGAGGGGGGATCAGCCCCAGCATTTT. Amino acids: CASSVRGDQPQHF.

This clonotype was seen a handful of times. The rearrangement uses TRBV9 and TRBJ2-1; 10 bases align to TRBD1. The CDR3 is made up of 15 amino acids. With V trimmed by 3 bases and J by 6 bases, 6 bases remained unmatched. Germline loops: CDR1 SGDLS, CDR2 YYNGEE. CDR3 in DNA: TGTGCCAGCAGCGCCGGGGGGACAGGGGTCAATGAGCAGTTCTTC. This sequence encodes CASSAGGTGVNEQFF.

This clonotype has only a few counts. The chain links TRBV6-5 to TRBJ2-6, with 10 bases fitting TRBD1. V shed 5 bases and J 0 bases; nucleotides not matched to a gene: 4. From germline, CDR1 is MNHEY and CDR2 SVGAGI. CDR3 length equals 17 residues. In DNA, the CDR3 is TGTGCCAGCAGTCCCGGGACAGGGGACTCTGGGGCCAACGTCCTGACTTTC. Translated, it gives CASSPGTGDSGANVLTF.

In this sample, this clonotype turned up a few times. The rearrangement uses TRBV7-2 and TRBJ2-6; D remains unclear. Trimming stripped 7 bases from V and 12 bases from J, with 7 bases between. CDR1 is SGHTA and CDR2 is FQGNSA in the germline V gene. This CDR3 is built from 10 residues. The CDR3, as DNA: TGTGCCAGCACAGGCCTCGTCCTGACTTTC. Encoded protein: CASTGLVLTF.

This chain joins TRBV4-1 and TRBJ1-5; D may be TRBD1 (6 bases). Trimming cost V 3 bases and J 6 bases, with 12 bases left between them. CDR1 MGHRA and CDR2 YSYEKL come from the germline V gene. CDR3 length equals 14 residues. The CDR3 sequence: CASSHPQGTQPQHF. The CDR3 region has the DNA TGCGCCAGCAGCCACCCGCAGGGGACTCAGCCCCAGCATTTT.

The chain carries TRBV7-9 and TRBJ1-2, with no clear D. Germline CDR1 and CDR2: SEHNR and FQNEAQ (reference sequence). With 1 base removed from V and 8 bases from J, the gap between germline ends came to 14 bases. The CDR3 covers 14 residues. The CDR3 loop reads CASSLGEGMMGYTF. The CDR3, as DNA: TGTGCCAGCAGCTTAGGGGAAGGAATGATGGGCTACACCTTC. Combining the CDR3 with reference TRBV7-9 and TRBJ1-2 gives the whole variable domain DTGVSQNPRHKITKRGQNVTFRCDPISEHNRLYWYRQTLGQGPEFLTYFQNEAQLEKSRLLSDRFSAERPKGSFSTLEIQRTEQGDSAMYLCASSLGEGMMGYTFGSGTRLTVV.

This clonotype showed up just a few times. The rearrangement joins TRBV10-2 to TRBJ2-4; TRBD2 agrees at 10 bases. Germline CDR1 reads WSHSY; CDR2 reads SAAADI. J gave up 5 bases and V 8 bases, and 3 bases lay outside the gene matches. The CDR3 covers 13 residues. The CDR3 sequence is CASRTSGENIQYF. CDR3 sequence (DNA): TGCGCCAGCCGGACTAGCGGCGAAAACATTCAGTACTTC.

The chain joins TRBV27 to TRBJ2-5, with TRBD2 identical over 7 bases. V was pared by 6 bases and J by 11 bases, with 21 bases of the junction left unmatched. Germline CDR1 and CDR2: MNHEY and SMNVEV (reference sequence). The CDR3 contains 16 residues. The CDR3 sequence: CASRSGAGVLGNEQYF. In nucleotides, the CDR3 is TGTGCCAGCAGATCCGGGGCGGGAGTTCTGGGGAATGAGCAGTACTTC.

This clonotype has only a few counts. The gene calls are TRBV9 and TRBJ2-5, with D perhaps TRBD2 (6 bases). This CDR3 is built from 16 residues. V was trimmed by 3 bases and J by 2 bases, leaving 17 bases between them. The germline V gene has CDR1 SGDLS and CDR2 YYNGEE. The DNA of the CDR3 is TGTGCCAGCAGCGCAATACCGGGAGAAATTCAAGAGACCCAGTACTTC. Translated, it gives CASSAIPGEIQETQYF.

V usage is TRBV29-1 and J usage is TRBJ2-1; possibly TRBD1 for D (6 bases). From germline, CDR1 is SQVTM and CDR2 ANQGSEA. The CDR3 length is 12 residues. V lost 7 bases, J lost 9 bases, and 16 bases lay in between. The CDR3 reads CSGDTGMAEQFF. CDR3 DNA: TGCAGCGGGGACACAGGGATGGCTGAGCAGTTCTTC.

In this sample, this clonotype turned up a few times. The V and J genes are TRBV4-1 and TRBJ2-3, with D uncertain. The CDR3 spans 17 residues. From germline, CDR1 is MGHRA and CDR2 YSYEKL. The V gene lost 1 base and the J gene lost 0 bases, with 14 bases spanning the gap. CDR3 DNA sequence: TGCGCCAGCAGCCAAGTAGGGTCGGACCTTAGCACAGATACGCAGTATTTT. This translates into CASSQVGSDLSTDTQYF.

The chain recombines TRBV2 with TRBJ2-2; 7 nucleotides line up with TRBD1. The CDR3 sequence is 14 residues long. Trimming removed 7 bases from V and 1 base from J; junction bases left unmatched: 3. Germline V lookup: CDR1 SNHLY, CDR2 FYNNEI. The CDR3 DNA reads as TGTGCCAGCACGACAGGGATGAACACCGGGGAGCTGTTTTTT. Encoded protein: CASTTGMNTGELFF.